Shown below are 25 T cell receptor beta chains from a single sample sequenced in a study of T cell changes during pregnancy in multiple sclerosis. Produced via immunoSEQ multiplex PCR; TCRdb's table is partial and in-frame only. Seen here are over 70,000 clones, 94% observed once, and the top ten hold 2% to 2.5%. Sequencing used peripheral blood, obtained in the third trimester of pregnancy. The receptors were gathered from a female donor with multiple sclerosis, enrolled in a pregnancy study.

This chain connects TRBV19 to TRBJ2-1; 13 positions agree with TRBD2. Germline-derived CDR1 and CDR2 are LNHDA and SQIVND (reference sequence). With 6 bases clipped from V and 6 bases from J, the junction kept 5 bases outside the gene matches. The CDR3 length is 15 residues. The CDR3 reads CASRILAGGLNEQFF. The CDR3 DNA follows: TGTGCCAGTAGAATACTAGCGGGAGGGCTCAATGAGCAGTTCTTC.

The CDR3 coding sequence is TGTGCCAGCAGTTTACGCCGGACAAGGGACAAGAGTCAGCCCCAGCATTTT. Its translation: CASSLRRTRDKSQPQHF. The chain employs TRBV28 and TRBJ1-5, with D perhaps matching TRBD1 (6 bases). The CDR3 loop spans 17 amino acids. Germline values: CDR1 MDHEN, CDR2 SYDVKM. The ends were cut back, 2 bases at V and 6 bases at J, with 20 bases in the middle. Drawing the rest from reference TRBV28 and TRBJ1-5, the complete variable domain is DVKVTQSSRYLVKRTGEKVFLECVQDMDHENMFWYRQDPGLGLRLIYFSYDVKMKEKGDIPEGYSVSREKKERFSLILESASTNQTSMYLCASSLRRTRDKSQPQHFGDGTRLSIL.

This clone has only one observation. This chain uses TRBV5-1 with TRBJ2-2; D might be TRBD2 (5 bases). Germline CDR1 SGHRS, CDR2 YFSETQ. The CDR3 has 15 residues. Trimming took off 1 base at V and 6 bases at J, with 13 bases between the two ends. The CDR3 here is CASSLTAAEAGELFF. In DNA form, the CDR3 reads TGCGCCAGCAGCTTGACCGCCGCGGAGGCCGGGGAGCTGTTTTTT.

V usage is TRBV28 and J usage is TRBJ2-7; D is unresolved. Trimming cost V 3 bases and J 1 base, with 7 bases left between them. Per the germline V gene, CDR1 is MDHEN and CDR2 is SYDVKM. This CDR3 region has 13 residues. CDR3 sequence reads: CASSFEVSYEQYF. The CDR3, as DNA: TGTGCCAGCAGTTTTGAGGTTTCCTACGAGCAGTACTTC.

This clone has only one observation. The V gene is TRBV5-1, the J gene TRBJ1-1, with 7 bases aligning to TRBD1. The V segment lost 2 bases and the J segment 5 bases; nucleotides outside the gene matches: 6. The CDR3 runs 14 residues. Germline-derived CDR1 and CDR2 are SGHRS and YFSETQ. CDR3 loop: CASSLTTGQTEAFF. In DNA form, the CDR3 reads TGCGCCAGCAGCTTAACGACAGGGCAAACTGAAGCTTTCTTT. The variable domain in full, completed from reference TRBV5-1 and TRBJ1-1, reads KAGVTQTPRYLIKTRGQQVTLSCSPISGHRSVSWYQQTPGQGLQFLFEYFSETQRNKGNFPGRFSGRQFSNSRSEMNVSTLELGDSALYLCASSLTTGQTEAFFGQGTRLTVV.

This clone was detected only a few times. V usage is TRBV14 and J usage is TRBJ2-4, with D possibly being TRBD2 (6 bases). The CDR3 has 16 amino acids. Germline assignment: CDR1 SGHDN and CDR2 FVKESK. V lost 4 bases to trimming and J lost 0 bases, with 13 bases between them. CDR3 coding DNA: TGTGCCAGCAGCCTCGGGGGTAATGGAGCCAAAAACATTCAGTACTTC. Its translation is CASSLGGNGAKNIQYF. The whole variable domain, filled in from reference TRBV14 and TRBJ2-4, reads EAGVTQFPSHSVIEKGQTVTLRCDPISGHDNLYWYRRVMGKEIKFLLHFVKESKQDESGMPNNRFLAERTGGTYSTLKVQPAELEDSGVYFCASSLGGNGAKNIQYFGAGTRLSVL.

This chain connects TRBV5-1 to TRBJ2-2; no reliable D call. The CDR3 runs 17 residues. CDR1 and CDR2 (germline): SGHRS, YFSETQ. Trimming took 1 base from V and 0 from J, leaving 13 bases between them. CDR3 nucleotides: TGCGCCAGCAGCTTGAGAGTTGGTCCTACGAACACCGGGGAGCTGTTTTTT. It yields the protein CASSLRVGPTNTGELFF. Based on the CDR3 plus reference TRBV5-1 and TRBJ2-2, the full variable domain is KAGVTQTPRYLIKTRGQQVTLSCSPISGHRSVSWYQQTPGQGLQFLFEYFSETQRNKGNFPGRFSGRQFSNSRSEMNVSTLELGDSALYLCASSLRVGPTNTGELFFGEGSRLTVL.

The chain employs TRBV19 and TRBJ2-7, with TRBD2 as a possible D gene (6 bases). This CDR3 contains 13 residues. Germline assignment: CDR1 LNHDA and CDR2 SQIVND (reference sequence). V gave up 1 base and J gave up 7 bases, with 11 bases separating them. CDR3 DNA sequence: TGTGCCAGTAGTATAGGCGGGGCTCGGGAGCAGTACTTC. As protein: CASSIGGAREQYF.

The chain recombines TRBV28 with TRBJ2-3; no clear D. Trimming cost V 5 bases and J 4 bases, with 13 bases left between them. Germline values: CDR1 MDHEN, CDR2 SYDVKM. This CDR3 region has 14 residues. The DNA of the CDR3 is TGTGCCAGCAGTCCACTTCCGGTGGCAGATACGCAGTATTTT. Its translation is CASSPLPVADTQYF.

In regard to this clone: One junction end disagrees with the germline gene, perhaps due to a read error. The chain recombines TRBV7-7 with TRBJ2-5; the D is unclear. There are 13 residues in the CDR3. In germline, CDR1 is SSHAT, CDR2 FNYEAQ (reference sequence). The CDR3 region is CASSFGRQETQYF. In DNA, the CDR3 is TGTGCTAGCAGCTTCGGTCGGCAAGAGACCCAGTACTTC.

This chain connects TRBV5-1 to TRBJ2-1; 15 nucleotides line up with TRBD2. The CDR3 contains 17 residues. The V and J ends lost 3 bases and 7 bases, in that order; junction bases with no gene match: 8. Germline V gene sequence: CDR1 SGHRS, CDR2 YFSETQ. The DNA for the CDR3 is TGCGCCAGCAGCTCCGGACTAGCGGGAGGGCCAGATAATGAGCAGTTCTTC. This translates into CASSSGLAGGPDNEQFF.

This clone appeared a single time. CDR3: CASSGQGHEQFF. CDR3 bases: TGTGCCAGCAGCGGCCAGGGTCATGAGCAGTTCTTC. The V call is TRBV5-8, the J call TRBJ2-1, with D maybe TRBD1 (5 bases). With 4 bases removed from V and 8 bases from J, the gap between germline ends came to 10 bases. The CDR3 is 12 amino acids. From germline, CDR1 is SGHTS and CDR2 YDEGEE.

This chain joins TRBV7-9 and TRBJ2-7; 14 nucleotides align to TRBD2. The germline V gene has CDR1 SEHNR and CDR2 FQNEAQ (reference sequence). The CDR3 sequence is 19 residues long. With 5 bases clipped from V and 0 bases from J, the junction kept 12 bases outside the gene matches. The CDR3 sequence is CASSIGLAGGLGHSYEQYF. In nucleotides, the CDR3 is TGTGCCAGCAGCATCGGACTAGCGGGAGGACTAGGGCACTCCTACGAGCAGTACTTC.

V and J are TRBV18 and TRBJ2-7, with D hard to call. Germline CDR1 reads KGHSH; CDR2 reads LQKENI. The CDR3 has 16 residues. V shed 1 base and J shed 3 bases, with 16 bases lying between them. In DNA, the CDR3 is TGTGCCAGCTCACCACTAGGTACGGGTAAGGACTACGAGCAGTACTTC. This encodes CASSPLGTGKDYEQYF.

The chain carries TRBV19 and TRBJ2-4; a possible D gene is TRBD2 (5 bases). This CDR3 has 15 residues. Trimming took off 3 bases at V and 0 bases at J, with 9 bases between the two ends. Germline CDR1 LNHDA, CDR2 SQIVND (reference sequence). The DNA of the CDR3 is TGTGCCAGTAGTATCCCCGGGGTAGCCAAAAACATTCAGTACTTC. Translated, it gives CASSIPGVAKNIQYF.

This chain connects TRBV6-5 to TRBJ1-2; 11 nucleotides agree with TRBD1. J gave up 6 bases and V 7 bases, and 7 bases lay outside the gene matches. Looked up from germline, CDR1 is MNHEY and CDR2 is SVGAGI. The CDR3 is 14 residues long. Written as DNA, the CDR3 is TGTGCCAGCACCGAACCGGGACAGGGGGATGGCTACACCTTC. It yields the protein CASTEPGQGDGYTF.

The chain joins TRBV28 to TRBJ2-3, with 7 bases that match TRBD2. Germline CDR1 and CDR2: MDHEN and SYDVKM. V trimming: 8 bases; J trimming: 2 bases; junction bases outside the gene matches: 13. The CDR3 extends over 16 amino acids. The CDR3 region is CASGRLADTFTDTQYF. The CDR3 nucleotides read TGTGCCAGCGGGAGACTAGCCGATACCTTCACAGATACGCAGTATTTT.

The CDR3 reads CASSLLFTDTQYF. The DNA of the CDR3 is TGTGCCAGCAGCTTACTATTCACAGATACGCAGTATTTT. The rearrangement links TRBV7-9 to TRBJ2-3; D is ambiguous. The V end was cut by 2 bases, the J end by 2 bases, with 5 bases between. The CDR3 has 13 amino acids. Germline V lookup: CDR1 SEHNR, CDR2 FQNEAQ (reference sequence).

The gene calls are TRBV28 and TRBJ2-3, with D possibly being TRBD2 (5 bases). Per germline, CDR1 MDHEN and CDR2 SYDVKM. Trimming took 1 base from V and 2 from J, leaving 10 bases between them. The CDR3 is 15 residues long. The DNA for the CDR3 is TGTGCCAGCAGTTTATACGGTGGACTCACAGATACGCAGTATTTT. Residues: CASSLYGGLTDTQYF.

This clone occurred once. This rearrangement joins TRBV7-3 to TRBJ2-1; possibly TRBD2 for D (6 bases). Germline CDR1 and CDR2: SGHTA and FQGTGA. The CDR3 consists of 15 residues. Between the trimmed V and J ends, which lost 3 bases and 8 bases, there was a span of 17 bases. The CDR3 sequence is CASSFTLAPGDEQFF. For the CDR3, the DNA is TGTGCCAGCAGCTTTACACTAGCCCCGGGGGATGAGCAGTTCTTC.

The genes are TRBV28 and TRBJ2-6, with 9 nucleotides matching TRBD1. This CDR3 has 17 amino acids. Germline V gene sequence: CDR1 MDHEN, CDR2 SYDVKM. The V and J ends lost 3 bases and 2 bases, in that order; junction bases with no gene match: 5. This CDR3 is CASSLRDRDPGANVLTF. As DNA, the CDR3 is TGTGCCAGCAGTTTGCGGGACAGGGATCCTGGGGCCAACGTCCTGACTTTC.

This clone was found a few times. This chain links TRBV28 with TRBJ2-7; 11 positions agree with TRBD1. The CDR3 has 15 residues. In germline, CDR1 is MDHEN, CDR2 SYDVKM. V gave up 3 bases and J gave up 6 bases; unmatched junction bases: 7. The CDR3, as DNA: TGTGCCAGCAGTTTGTGGGGACAGGGGGTGGTCGAGCAGTACTTC. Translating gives CASSLWGQGVVEQYF.

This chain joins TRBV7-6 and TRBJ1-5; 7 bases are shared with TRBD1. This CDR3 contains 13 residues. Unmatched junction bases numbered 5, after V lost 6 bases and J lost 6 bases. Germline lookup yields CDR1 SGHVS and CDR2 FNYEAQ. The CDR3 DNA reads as TGTGCCAGCAGTCAGGGGGATTCTCAGCCCCAGCATTTT. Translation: CASSQGDSQPQHF.

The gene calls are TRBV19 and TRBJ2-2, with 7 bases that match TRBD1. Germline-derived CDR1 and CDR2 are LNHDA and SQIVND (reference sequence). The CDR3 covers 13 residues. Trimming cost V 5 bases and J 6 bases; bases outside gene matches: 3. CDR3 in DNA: TGTGCCAGTAGTTTCCAGGGGGCCGGGGAGCTGTTTTTT. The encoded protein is CASSFQGAGELFF.

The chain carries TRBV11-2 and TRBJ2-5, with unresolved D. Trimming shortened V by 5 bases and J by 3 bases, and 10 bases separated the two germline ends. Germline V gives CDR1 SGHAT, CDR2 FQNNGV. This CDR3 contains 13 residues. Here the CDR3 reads CASSADTKETQYF. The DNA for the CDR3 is TGTGCCAGCAGCGCCGACACGAAAGAGACCCAGTACTTC.